The present T cell receptor beta chain was sequenced within a study of identical twins. General study results and limits: Twins' surplus sharing was weaker for beta out-of-frame sequences. The more abundant beta clonotypes in cord blood had fewer insertions, and memory repertoires did not show this. Twin-shared out-of-frame alpha sequences showed excess low generation probability.

Germline values: CDR1 SNHLY, CDR2 FYNNEI. V lost 6 bases and J lost 1, with 14 bases in between. There are 15 residues in the CDR3. cDNA molecules carried unique molecular identifiers, and template switching added a universal primer site. TCRdb analysed the 5' RACE reads with MiXCR anew, one entry per CDR3 protein. This sample has about 340,000 distinct CDR3 sequences; around 9.7% occur once, and the top ten carry approximately 9.3%. There are a few counts of this clonotype. As yet, its antigen is unknown. The clonotype comes from a woman aged 45-65 years in good health. The sequenced material came from naive T cells sorted from blood. The rearrangement links TRBV2 to TRBJ2-3; the D call may be TRBD1 or TRBD2 (6 bases each). The CDR3, as DNA: TGTGCCAGCAGAACAGGGACTTGGGGCACAGATACGCAGTATTTT. Residues: CASRTGTWGTDTQYF. Full variable domain (remainder filled in from reference TRBV2 and TRBJ2-3): EPEVTQTPSHQVTQMGQEVILRCVPISNHLYFYWYRQILGQKVEFLVSFYNNEISEKSEIFDDQFSVERPDGSNFTLKIRSTKLEDSAMYFCASRTGTWGTDTQYFGPGTRLTVL.